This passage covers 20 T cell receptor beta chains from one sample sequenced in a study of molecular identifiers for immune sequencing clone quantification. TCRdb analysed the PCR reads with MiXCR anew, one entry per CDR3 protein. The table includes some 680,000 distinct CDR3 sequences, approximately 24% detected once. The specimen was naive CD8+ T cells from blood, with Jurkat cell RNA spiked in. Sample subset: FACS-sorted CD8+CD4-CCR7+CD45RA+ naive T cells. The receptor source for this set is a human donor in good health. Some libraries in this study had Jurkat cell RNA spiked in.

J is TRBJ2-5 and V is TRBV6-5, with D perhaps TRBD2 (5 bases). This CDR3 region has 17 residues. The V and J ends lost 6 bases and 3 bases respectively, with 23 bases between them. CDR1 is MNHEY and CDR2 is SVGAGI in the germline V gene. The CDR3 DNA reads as TGTGCCAGCAGCTTAACGGGGATCGGGGTGGGAGAAGAGACCCAGTACTTC. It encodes CASSLTGIGVGEETQYF.

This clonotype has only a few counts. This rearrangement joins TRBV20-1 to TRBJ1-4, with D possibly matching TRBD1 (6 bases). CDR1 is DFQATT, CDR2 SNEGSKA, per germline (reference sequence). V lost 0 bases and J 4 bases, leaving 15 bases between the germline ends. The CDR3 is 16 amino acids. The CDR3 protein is CSARDRGLSYNEKLFF. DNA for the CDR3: TGCAGTGCTAGAGACAGGGGTCTGAGCTATAATGAAAAACTGTTTTTT.

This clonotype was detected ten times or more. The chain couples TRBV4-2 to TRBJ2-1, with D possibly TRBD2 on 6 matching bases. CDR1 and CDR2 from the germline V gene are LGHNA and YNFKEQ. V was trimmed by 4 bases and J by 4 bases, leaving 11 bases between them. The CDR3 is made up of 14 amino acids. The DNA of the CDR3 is TGTGCCAGCAGCCCAGAGACTAGGTACAATGAGCAGTTCTTC. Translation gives CASSPETRYNEQFF.

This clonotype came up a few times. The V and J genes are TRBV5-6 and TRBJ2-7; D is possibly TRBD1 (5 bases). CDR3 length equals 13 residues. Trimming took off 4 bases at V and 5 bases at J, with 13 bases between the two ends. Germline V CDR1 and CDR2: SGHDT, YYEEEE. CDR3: CASSGSLRDEQYF. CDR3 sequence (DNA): TGTGCCAGCAGCGGCTCACTCAGGGACGAGCAGTACTTC.

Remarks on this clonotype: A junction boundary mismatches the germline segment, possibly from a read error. CDR3 protein: CASSPGHNTEAFF. The CDR3 DNA sequence: TGTGCCAGCAGTCCCGGACATAACACTGAGGCTTTCTTT. The chain joins TRBV9 to TRBJ1-1; perhaps TRBD1 as D (5 bases). This CDR3 comprises 13 residues. Germline V gene data show CDR1 as SGDLS and CDR2 as YYNGEE.

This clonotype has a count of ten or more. The CDR3, as DNA: TGCGCCAGCAGCCAATGGCGGGGCGGCACAGATACGCAGTATTTT. Encoded protein: CASSQWRGGTDTQYF. The chain is built from TRBV4-3 and TRBJ2-3; tentative D call: TRBD2 (6 bases). CDR3 size: 15 residues. Trimming stripped 2 bases from V and 1 base from J, with 10 bases between. Per the germline V gene, CDR1 is LGHNA and CDR2 is YSLEER.

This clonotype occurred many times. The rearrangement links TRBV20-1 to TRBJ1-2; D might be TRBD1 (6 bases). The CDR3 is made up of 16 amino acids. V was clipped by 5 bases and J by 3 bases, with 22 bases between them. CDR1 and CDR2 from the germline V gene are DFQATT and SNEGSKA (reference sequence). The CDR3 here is CSALSDSLINDYGYTF. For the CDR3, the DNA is TGCAGTGCTCTATCGGACAGCCTGATCAACGACTATGGCTACACCTTC.

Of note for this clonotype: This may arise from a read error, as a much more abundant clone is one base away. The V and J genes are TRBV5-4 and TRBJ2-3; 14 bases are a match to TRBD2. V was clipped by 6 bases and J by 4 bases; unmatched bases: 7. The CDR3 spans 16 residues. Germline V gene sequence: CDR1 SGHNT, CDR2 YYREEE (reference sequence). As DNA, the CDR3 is TGTGCCAGCAACTCTGGACTAGCGGGGGGCCCAGATACGCAGTATTTT. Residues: CASNSGLAGGPDTQYF.

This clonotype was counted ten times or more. In DNA, the CDR3 is TGCAGCGTGGGTAAGGGACAGGGAGTTGGAAATGAGCAGTTCTTC. Protein product: CSVGKGQGVGNEQFF. The chain couples TRBV29-1 to TRBJ2-1; TRBD1 matches 9 bases. This CDR3 comprises 15 residues. The J segment lost 7 bases and the V segment lost 6 bases, leaving 13 bases of the junction unmatched. Germline loops: CDR1 SQVTM, CDR2 ANQGSEA.

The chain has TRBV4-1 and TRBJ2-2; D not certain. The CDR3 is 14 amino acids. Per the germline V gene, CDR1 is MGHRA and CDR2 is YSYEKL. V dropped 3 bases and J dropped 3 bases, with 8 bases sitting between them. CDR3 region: CASSHHLDTGELFF. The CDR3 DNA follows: TGCGCCAGCAGCCATCATCTGGACACCGGGGAGCTGTTTTTT.

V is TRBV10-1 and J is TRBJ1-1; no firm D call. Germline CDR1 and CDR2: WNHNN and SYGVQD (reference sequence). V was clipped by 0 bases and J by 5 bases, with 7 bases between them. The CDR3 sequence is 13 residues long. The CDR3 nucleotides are TGCGCCAGCAGTGAGTCGAAGGCGACTGAAGCTTTCTTT. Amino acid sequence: CASSESKATEAFF.

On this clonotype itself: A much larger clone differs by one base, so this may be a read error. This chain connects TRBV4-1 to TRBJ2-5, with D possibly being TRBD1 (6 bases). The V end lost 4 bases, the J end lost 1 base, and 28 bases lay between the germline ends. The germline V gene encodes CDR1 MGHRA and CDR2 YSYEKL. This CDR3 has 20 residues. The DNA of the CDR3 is TGCGCCAGCAGCCCGCCCCGACAGTATTCCCCCAGGGGAGTCCAAGAGACCCAGTACTTC. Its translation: CASSPPRQYSPRGVQETQYF.

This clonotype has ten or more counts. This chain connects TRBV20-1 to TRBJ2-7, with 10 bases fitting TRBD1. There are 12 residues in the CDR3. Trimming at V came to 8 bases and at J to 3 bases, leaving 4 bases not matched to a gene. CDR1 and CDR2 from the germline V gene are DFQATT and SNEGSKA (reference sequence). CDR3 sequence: CSTRDRGYEQYF. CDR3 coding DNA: TGCAGTACCCGGGACAGGGGCTACGAGCAGTACTTC.

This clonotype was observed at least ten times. The CDR3 region has the DNA TGTGCCAGCAGCTTAGTGGACAACGTTAGCAATCAGCCCCAGCATTTT. Translation gives CASSLVDNVSNQPQHF. The J gene is TRBJ1-5, the V gene TRBV7-9; D may be TRBD1 (5 bases). V gave up 1 base and J gave up 0 bases, with 10 bases separating them. Germline assignment: CDR1 SEHNR and CDR2 FQNEAQ (reference sequence). The CDR3 contains 16 residues.

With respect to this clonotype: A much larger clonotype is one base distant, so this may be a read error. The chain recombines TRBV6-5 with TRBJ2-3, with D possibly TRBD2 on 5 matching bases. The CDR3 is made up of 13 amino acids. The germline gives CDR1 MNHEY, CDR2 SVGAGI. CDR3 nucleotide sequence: TGTGCCAGCGGGTCTAGCAGCACAGATACGAAGTATTTT. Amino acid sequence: CASGSSSTDTKYF.

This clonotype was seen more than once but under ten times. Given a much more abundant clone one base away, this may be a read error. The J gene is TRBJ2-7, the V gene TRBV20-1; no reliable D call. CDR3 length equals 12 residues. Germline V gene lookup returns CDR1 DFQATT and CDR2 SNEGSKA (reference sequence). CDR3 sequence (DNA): TGCAGTGCTAGAGGACTGTCCTACGAGCGGTACTTC. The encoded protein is CSARGLSYERYF.

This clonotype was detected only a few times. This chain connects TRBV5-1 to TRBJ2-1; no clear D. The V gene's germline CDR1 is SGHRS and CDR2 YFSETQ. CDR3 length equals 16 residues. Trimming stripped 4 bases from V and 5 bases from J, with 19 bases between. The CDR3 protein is CASSPRPARNNNEQFF. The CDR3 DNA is TGCGCCAGCAGCCCGCGCCCTGCCCGAAATAACAATGAGCAGTTCTTC.

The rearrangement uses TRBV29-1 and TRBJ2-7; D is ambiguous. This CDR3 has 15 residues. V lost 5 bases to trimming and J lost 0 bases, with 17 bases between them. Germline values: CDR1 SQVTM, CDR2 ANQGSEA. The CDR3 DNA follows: TGCAGCGTTCAAGCAAAGGACCGGGCCTCCTACGAGCAGTACTTC. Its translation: CSVQAKDRASYEQYF.

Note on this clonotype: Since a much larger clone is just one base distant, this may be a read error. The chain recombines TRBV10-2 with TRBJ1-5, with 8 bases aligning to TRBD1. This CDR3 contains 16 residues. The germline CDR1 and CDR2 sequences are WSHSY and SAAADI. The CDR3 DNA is TGCGCCAGCAATGAGGCCGGGACAGGCCTCAATCAGCCCCAGCATTTT. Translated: CASNEAGTGLNQPQHF.

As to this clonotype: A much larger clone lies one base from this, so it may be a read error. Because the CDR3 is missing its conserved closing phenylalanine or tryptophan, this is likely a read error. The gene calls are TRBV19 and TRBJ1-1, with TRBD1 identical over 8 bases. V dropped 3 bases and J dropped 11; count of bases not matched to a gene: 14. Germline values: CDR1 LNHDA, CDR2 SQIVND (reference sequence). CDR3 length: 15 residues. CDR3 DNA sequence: TGTGCCAGTAGTATCGGATCAGGACAGGGTCCGCAGGCTTTCTTA. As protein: CASSIGSGQGPQAFL.